This is a list of T cell receptor beta chains from one sample in a study of immune characterization of retroperitoneal liposarcoma. From the PCR reads, TCRdb called clonotypes with MiXCR, one entry per CDR3 protein. The sample lists more than 9,000 distinct CDR3 sequences, roughly a quarter occurring once. Sequencing input: blood. The receptors come from a male donor with retroperitoneal liposarcoma. Each CDR3 is given with its conserved first and last residue. A D gene is named only where the DNA matches it firmly. Clone size is not always given. Where it is, it says once, few, many or a class for expanded clones.

CDR3 | DNA | D | size | J | V
CASSQYPEGAEAFF | TGCGCCAGCAGCCAGTACCCAGAGGGCGCTGAAGCTTTCTTT | . | few | TRBJ1-1 | TRBV4-1
CASSLGLAASYEQYF | TGCGCCAGCAGCTTGGGGTTAGCGGCTTCCTACGAGCAGTACTTC | . | . | TRBJ2-7 | TRBV5-1
CASRRGTNEKLFF | TGTGCCAGCAGGCGGGGCACTAATGAAAAACTGTTTTTT | . | few | TRBJ1-4 | TRBV6-1
CASSQVGDEQFF | TGCGCCAGCAGCCAAGTGGGGGATGAGCAGTTCTTC | . | many | TRBJ2-1 | TRBV4-1
CASSQERGTDTQYF | TGCGCCAGCAGCCAAGAAAGGGGTACAGATACGCAGTATTTT | . | many | TRBJ2-3 | TRBV4-1
CASSEWTTNTGELFF | TGTGCCAGCAGTGAGTGGACTACCAACACCGGGGAGCTGTTTTTT | . | many | TRBJ2-2 | TRBV6-1
CASSETPLAGGNNEQFF | TGTGCCAGCAGTGAAACCCCACTAGCGGGGGGAAACAATGAGCAGTTCTTC | TRBD2 | . | TRBJ2-1 | TRBV6-1
CASIPEAGGSNEQFF | TGTGCCAGCATTCCCGAAGCGGGGGGGAGCAATGAGCAGTTCTTC | TRBD2 | many | TRBJ2-1 | TRBV6-1
CASSPRGQGAVADTQYF | TGTGCCAGTAGCCCTAGAGGGCAGGGTGCCGTGGCAGATACGCAGTATTTT | . | . | TRBJ2-3 | TRBV19
CASSFGRDEQFF | TGTGCCAGCAGTTTCGGTCGGGATGAGCAGTTCTTC | . | . | TRBJ2-1 | TRBV12-3/TRBV12-4
CASSDSGESSYNEQFF | TGTGCCAGCAGTGACTCGGGAGAGAGCTCCTACAATGAGCAGTTCTTC | . | . | TRBJ2-1 | TRBV6-4